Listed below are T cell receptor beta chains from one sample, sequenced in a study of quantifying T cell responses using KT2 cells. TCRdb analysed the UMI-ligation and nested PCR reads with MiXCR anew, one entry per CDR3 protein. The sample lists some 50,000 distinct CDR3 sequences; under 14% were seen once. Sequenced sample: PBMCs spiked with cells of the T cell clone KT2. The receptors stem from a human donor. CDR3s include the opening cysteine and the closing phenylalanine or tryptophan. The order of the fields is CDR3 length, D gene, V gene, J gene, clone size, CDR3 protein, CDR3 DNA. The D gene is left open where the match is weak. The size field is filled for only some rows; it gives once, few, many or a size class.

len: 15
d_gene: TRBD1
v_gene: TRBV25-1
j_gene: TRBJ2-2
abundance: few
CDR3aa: CASSDRGQVSGELFF
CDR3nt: TGTGCCAGCAGTGATCGTGGACAGGTCTCCGGGGAGCTGTTTTTT

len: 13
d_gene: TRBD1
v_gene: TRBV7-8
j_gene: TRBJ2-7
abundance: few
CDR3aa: CASSSGQYREQYF
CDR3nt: TGTGCCAGCAGCTCGGGACAGTACCGCGAGCAGTACTTC

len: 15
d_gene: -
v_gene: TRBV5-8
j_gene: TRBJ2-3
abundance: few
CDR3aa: CASTDEGLSTDTQYF
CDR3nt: TGTGCCAGCACCGATGAGGGACTTAGCACAGATACGCAGTATTTT

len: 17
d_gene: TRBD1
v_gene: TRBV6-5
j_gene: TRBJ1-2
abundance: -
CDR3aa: CVSSYSLQRDRNYGYTF
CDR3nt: TGTGTCAGCAGTTACTCTCTTCAACGGGACAGGAACTATGGCTACACCTTC

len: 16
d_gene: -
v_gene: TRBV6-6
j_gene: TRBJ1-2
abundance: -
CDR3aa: CASTIRTSLFNYGYTF
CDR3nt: TGTGCCAGTACTATCCGGACATCTTTGTTTAACTATGGCTACACCTTC

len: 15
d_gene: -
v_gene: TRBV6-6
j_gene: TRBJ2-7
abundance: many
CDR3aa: CASSPLVRADYEQYF
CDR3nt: TGTGCCAGCAGCCCCCTAGTGCGGGCGGACTACGAGCAGTACTTC

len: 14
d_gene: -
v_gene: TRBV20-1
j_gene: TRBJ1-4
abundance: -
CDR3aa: CSARGRGLNEKLFF
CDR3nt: TGCAGTGCTAGAGGGCGGGGACTTAATGAAAAACTGTTTTTT

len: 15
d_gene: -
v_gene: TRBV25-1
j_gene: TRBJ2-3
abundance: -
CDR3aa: CASSATGGFTDTQYF
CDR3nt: TGTGCCAGCAGTGCCACGGGGGGCTTCACAGATACGCAGTATTTT

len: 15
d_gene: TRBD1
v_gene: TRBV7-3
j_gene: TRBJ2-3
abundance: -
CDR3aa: CASSLSPGGGDTQYF
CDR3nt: TGTGCCAGCAGCTTAAGTCCAGGGGGTGGGGATACGCAGTATTTT

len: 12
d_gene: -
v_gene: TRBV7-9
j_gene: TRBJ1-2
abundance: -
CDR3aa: CASRAAGYGYTF
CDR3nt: TGTGCCAGCAGGGCGGCGGGCTATGGCTACACCTTC

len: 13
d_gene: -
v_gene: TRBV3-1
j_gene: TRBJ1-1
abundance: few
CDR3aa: CASTAGLNTEAFF
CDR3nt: TGTGCCAGCACGGCAGGCTTAAACACTGAAGCTTTCTTT

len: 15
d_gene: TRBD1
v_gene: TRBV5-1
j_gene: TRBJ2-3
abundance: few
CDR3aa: CASSLEQGAIDTQYF
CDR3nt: TGCGCCAGCAGCTTGGAGCAGGGGGCGATAGATACGCAGTATTTT

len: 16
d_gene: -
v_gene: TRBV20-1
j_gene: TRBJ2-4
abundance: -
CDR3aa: CSARDPWALAKNIQYF
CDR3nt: TGCAGTGCTAGAGATCCGTGGGCCCTAGCCAAAAACATTCAGTACTTC

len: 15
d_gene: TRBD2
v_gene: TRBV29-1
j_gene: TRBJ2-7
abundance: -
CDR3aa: CSAGSGSGTIYEQYF
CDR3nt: TGCAGCGCCGGATCGGGTAGCGGGACTATCTACGAGCAGTACTTC

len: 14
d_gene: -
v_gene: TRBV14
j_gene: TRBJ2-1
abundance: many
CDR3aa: CASSQVQLYNEQFF
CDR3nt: TGTGCCAGCAGCCAAGTCCAGCTCTACAATGAGCAGTTCTTC

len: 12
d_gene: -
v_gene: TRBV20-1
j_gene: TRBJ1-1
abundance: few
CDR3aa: CSATGRDTEAFF
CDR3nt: TGCAGTGCTACGGGCCGAGACACTGAAGCTTTCTTT

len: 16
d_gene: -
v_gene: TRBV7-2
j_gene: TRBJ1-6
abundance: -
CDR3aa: CASSSPARQYNSPLHF
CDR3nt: TGTGCCAGCAGCAGTCCGGCCCGACAGTATAATTCACCCCTCCACTTT

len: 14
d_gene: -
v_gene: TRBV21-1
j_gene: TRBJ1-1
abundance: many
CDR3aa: CASSKYERNTEAFF
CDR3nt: TGTGCCAGCAGCAAATACGAGCGGAACACTGAAGCTTTCTTT

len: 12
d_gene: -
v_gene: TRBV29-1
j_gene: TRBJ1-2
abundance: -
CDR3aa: CSGLTENYGYNF
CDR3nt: TGCAGCGGCCTGACAGAAAACTATGGCTACAACTTC

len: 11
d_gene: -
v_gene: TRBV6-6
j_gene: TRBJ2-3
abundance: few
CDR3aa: CASSYVNTQYF
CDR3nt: TGTGCCAGCAGTTACGTAAATACGCAGTATTTT

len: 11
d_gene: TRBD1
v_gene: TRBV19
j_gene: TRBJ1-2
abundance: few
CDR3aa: CASRQGYGYTF
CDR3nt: TGTGCCAGCAGACAGGGATATGGCTACACCTTC

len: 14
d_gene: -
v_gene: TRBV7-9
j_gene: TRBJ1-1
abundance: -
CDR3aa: CASSSSGSFAEAFF
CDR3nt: TGTGCCAGCAGCTCCTCAGGCAGCTTTGCTGAAGCTTTCTTT

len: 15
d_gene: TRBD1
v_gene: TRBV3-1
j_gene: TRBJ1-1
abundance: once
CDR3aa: CASSLLLDRATEAFF
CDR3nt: TGTGCCAGCAGCCTCCTTCTGGACAGGGCCACTGAAGCTTTCTTT

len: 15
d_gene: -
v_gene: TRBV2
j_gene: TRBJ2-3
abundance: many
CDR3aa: CASSAVRGPGDTQYF
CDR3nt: TGTGCCAGCAGTGCGGTCAGGGGACCTGGAGATACGCAGTATTTT

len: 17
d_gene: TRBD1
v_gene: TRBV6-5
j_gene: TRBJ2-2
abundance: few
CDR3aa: CASSYLLLGQRTGELFF
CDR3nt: TGTGCCAGCAGTTACTTACTGTTGGGACAGCGGACCGGGGAGCTGTTTTTT

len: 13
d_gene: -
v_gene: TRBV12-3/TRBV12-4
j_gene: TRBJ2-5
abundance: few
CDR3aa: CASSKDRKETQYF
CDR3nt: TGTGCCAGCAGTAAGGACAGAAAAGAGACCCAGTACTTC

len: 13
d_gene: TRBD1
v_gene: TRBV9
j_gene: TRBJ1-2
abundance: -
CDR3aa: CASSKGTGDGYTF
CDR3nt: TGTGCCAGCAGCAAAGGGACAGGGGATGGCTACACCTTC

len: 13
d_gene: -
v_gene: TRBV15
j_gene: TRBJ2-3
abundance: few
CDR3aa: CATSRWGTDTQYF
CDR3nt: TGTGCCACCAGCAGATGGGGTACAGATACGCAGTATTTT

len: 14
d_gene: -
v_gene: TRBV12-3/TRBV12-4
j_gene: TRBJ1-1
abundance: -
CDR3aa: CASSIASMNTEAFF
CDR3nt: TGTGCCAGCTCAATTGCGAGCATGAACACTGAAGCTTTCTTT

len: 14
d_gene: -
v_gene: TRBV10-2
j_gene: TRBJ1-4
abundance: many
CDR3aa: CASRLGVWNEKLFF
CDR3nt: TGCGCCAGCAGATTGGGAGTGTGGAATGAAAAACTGTTTTTT

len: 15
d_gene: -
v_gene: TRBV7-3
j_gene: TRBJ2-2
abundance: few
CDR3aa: CASSLIQGGYGELFF
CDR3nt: TGTGCCAGCAGCTTAATTCAGGGGGGATACGGGGAGCTGTTTTTT

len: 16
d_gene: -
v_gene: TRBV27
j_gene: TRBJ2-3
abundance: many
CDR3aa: CASSLVGTTSTDTQYF
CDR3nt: TGTGCCAGCAGTTTAGTCGGGACAACCAGCACAGATACGCAGTATTTT

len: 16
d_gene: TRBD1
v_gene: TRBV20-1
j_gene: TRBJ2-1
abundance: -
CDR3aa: CSAERQGLSSYNEQFF
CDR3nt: TGCAGTGCCGAGCGACAGGGATTAAGCTCCTACAATGAGCAGTTCTTC

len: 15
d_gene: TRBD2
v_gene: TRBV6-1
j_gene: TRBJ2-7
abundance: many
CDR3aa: CASRERTSGGHEQYF
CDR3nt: TGTGCCAGCAGAGAAAGGACTAGCGGGGGGCACGAGCAGTACTTC

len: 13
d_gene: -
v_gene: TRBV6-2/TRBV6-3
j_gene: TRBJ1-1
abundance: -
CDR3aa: CASSSAGYTEAFF
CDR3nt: TGTGCCAGCAGTTCGGCCGGGTACACTGAAGCTTTCTTT

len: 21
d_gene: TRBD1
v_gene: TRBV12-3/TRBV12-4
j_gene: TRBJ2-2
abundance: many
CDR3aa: CASSTRVGTGIFRANTGELFF
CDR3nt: TGTGCCAGCAGTACCCGTGTTGGGACAGGGATATTTCGTGCGAACACCGGGGAGCTGTTTTTT

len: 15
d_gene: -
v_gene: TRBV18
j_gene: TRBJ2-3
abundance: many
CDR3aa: CASSLGQGATDTQYF
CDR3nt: TGTGCCAGCTCACTTGGGCAGGGCGCCACAGATACGCAGTATTTT

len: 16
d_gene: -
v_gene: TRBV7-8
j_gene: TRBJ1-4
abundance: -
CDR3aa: CASTVLGGRTNEKLFF
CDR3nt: TGTGCCAGCACCGTCCTGGGGGGCCGAACTAATGAAAAACTGTTTTTT

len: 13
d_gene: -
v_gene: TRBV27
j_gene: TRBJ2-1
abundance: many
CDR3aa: CASSLFPHNEQFF
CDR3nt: TGTGCCAGCAGTTTATTTCCACACAATGAGCAGTTCTTC

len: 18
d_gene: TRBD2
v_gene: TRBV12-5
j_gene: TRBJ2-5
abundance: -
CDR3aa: CASGLRPLGLAGQETQYF
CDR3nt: TGTGCTAGTGGCCTCCGACCCTTGGGACTAGCGGGGCAAGAGACCCAGTACTTC

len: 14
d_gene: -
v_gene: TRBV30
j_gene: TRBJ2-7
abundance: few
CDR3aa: CAWRVKRSLYEQYF
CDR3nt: TGTGCCTGGAGGGTCAAGCGGTCCCTGTACGAGCAGTACTTC

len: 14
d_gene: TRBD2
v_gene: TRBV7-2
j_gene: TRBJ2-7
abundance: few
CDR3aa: CASSLGPWGGEQYF
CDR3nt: TGTGCCAGCAGCTTAGGACCCTGGGGGGGCGAGCAGTACTTC

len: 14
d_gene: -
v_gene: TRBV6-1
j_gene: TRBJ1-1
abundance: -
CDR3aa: CASSERAVNTEAFF
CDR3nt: TGTGCCAGCAGTGAAAGGGCTGTGAACACTGAAGCTTTCTTT

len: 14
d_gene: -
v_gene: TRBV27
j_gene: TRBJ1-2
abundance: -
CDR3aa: CASSPGTRIYGYTF
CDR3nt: TGTGCCAGCAGTCCGGGGACAAGAATCTATGGCTACACCTTC

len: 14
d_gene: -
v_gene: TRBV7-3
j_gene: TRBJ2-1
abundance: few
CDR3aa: CASSVDGTYNEQFF
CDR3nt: TGTGCCAGCAGCGTCGACGGGACCTACAATGAGCAGTTCTTC

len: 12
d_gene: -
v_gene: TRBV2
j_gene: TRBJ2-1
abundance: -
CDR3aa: CASSENEGGQFF
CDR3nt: TGTGCCAGCAGTGAAAACGAGGGGGGGCAGTTCTTC

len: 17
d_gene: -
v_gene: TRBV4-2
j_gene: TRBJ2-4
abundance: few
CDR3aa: CASSHQYWGEAKNIQYF
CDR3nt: TGTGCCAGCAGCCATCAATACTGGGGGGAAGCCAAAAACATTCAGTACTTC

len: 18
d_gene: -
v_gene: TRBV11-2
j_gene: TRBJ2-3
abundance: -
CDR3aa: CASSFENFGPTFTDTQYF
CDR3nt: TGTGCCAGCAGCTTCGAAAATTTTGGCCCCACCTTCACAGATACGCAGTATTTT

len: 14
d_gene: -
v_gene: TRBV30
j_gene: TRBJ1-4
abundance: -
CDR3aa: CAWRDKATNEKLFF
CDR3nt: TGTGCCTGGAGAGACAAGGCAACTAATGAAAAACTGTTTTTT

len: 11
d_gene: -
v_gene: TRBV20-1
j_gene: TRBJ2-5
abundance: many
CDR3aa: CSALLGGTQYF
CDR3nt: TGCAGTGCGTTACTAGGGGGGACCCAGTACTTC

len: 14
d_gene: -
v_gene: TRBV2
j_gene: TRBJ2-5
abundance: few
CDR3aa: CASSETASGETQYF
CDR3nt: TGTGCCAGCAGTGAAACGGCCTCCGGGGAGACCCAGTACTTC

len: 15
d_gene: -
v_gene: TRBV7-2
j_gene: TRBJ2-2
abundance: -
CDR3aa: CASSLFGGEAGELFF
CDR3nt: TGTGCCAGCAGCTTATTTGGCGGGGAGGCCGGGGAGCTGTTTTTT

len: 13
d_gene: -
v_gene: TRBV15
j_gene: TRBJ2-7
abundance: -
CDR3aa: CATSRGTSPEQYF
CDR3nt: TGTGCCACCAGCAGAGGCACTTCACCCGAGCAGTACTTC

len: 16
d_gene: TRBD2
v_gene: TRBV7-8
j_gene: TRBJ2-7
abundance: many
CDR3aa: CASSPRTSGRYNEQYF
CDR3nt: TGTGCCAGCAGCCCAAGGACTAGCGGGAGATACAACGAGCAGTACTTC

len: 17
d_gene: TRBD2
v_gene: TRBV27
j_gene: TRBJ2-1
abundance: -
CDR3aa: CASTLRGASGSHNEQFF
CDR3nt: TGTGCCAGCACCCTAAGAGGGGCTAGCGGGAGCCACAATGAGCAGTTCTTC

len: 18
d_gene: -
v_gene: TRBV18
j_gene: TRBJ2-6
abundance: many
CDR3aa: CASSHWDGIVSGANVLTF
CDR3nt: TGTGCCAGCTCACACTGGGACGGAATCGTCTCTGGGGCCAACGTCCTGACTTTC

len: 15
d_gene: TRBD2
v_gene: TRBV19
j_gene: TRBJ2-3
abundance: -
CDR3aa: CATRGLADHTDTQYF
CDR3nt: TGTGCCACTAGAGGACTAGCGGACCACACAGATACGCAGTATTTT

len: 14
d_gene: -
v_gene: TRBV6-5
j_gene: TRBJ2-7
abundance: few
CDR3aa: CASSYSTAGTRQYF
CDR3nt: TGTGCCAGCAGTTACTCGACCGCAGGGACAAGGCAGTACTTC

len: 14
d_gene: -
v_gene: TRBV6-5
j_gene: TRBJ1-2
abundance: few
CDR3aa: CASSSHTGPYGYTF
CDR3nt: TGTGCCAGCAGTTCCCACACAGGGCCCTATGGCTACACCTTC